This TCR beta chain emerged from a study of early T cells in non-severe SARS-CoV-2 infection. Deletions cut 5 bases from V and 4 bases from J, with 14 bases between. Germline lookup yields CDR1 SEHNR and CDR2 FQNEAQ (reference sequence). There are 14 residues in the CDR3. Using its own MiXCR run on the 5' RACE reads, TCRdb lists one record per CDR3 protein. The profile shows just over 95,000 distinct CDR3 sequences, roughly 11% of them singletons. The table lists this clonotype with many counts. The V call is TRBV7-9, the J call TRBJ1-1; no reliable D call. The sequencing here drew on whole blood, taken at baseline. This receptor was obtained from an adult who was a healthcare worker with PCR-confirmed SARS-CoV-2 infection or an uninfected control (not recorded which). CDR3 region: CASSPWTEITEAFF. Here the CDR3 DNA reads TGTGCCAGCAGCCCGTGGACGGAGATCACTGAAGCTTTCTTT.